A selection of T cell receptor beta chains follows, all from one sample in a study of glioma-infiltrating T cells. MiXCR was run by TCRdb on the multiplex PCR reads, yielding one entry per CDR3 protein. There are under 200,000 distinct CDR3 sequences in the sample; 32% occur only once, and 20% to 25% lies in the top ten. Sequencing was performed on glioma tissue, nonneoplastic brain tissue, or PBMCs (not recorded which). The receptor source for this set is a human donor with low-grade glioma or glioblastoma, undergoing nonglioma brain surgery, or in good health (not recorded which). The CDR3 runs from the conserved cysteine through the conserved F or W. Each record gives: V gene, D gene, J gene, clone size, CDR3 protein, CDR3 DNA. A D gene is named only where the DNA matches it firmly. Rows give clone size only sometimes, using once, few, many, or a class for an expanded clone.

V gene: TRBV20-1
D gene: .
J gene: TRBJ2-3
clone size: many
CDR3 protein: CSARRGSSTDTQYF
CDR3 DNA: TGCAGTGCCAGACGTGGTAGCAGCACAGATACGCAGTATTTT

V gene: TRBV6-2/TRBV6-3
D gene: .
J gene: TRBJ1-1
clone size: many
CDR3 protein: CASSYDYGRGVFFEAFF
CDR3 DNA: TGTGCCAGCAGTTATGATTATGGCAGGGGTGTATTTTTCGAAGCTTTCTTT

V gene: TRBV7-6
D gene: .
J gene: TRBJ2-5
clone size: once
CDR3 protein: CASSLCTTSAETQYF
CDR3 DNA: TGTGCTAGCAGCTTGTGTACCACCTCAGCGGAGACCCAGTACTTC

V gene: TRBV19
D gene: TRBD1
J gene: TRBJ1-1
clone size: .
CDR3 protein: CASSPTGEPRDTEAFF
CDR3 DNA: TGTGCCAGTAGCCCGACAGGGGAGCCTCGGGACACTGAAGCTTTCTTT

V gene: TRBV27
D gene: .
J gene: TRBJ2-5
clone size: many
CDR3 protein: CASSSVDSQETQYF
CDR3 DNA: TGTGCCAGCAGTTCTGTAGATTCCCAAGAGACCCAGTACTTC

V gene: TRBV6-1
D gene: .
J gene: TRBJ2-7
clone size: many
CDR3 protein: CAATPGAGYEQYF
CDR3 DNA: TGTGCCGCTACCCCGGGGGCCGGCTACGAGCAGTACTTC

V gene: TRBV5-1
D gene: .
J gene: TRBJ1-6
clone size: few
CDR3 protein: CASSSSLDNVSPLHF
CDR3 DNA: TGCGCCAGCAGCTCCTCATTGGACAATGTTTCACCCCTCCACTTT

V gene: TRBV6-2/TRBV6-3
D gene: TRBD1
J gene: TRBJ1-2
clone size: many
CDR3 protein: CASSYGDSPFGYTF
CDR3 DNA: TGTGCCAGCAGTTACGGGGACAGCCCGTTTGGCTACACCTTC

V gene: TRBV6-2/TRBV6-3
D gene: .
J gene: TRBJ2-5
clone size: many
CDR3 protein: CASTSGLYEYQETQYF
CDR3 DNA: TGTGCCAGCACCTCAGGACTATACGAGTACCAAGAGACCCAGTACTTC

V gene: TRBV2
D gene: TRBD2
J gene: TRBJ2-5
clone size: many
CDR3 protein: CASSESWTSGKETQYF
CDR3 DNA: TGTGCCAGCAGTGAAAGTTGGACTAGCGGGAAAGAGACCCAGTACTTC

V gene: TRBV4-3
D gene: .
J gene: TRBJ2-3
clone size: many
CDR3 protein: CASSQESGTDTQYF
CDR3 DNA: TGCGCCAGCAGCCAAGAAAGCGGGACAGATACGCAGTATTTT

V gene: TRBV12-5
D gene: TRBD1
J gene: TRBJ1-1
clone size: many
CDR3 protein: CASGRFTGVGTEAFF
CDR3 DNA: TGTGCTAGTGGCCGCTTCACAGGGGTGGGCACTGAAGCTTTCTTT

V gene: TRBV19
D gene: TRBD1
J gene: TRBJ1-2
clone size: many
CDR3 protein: CASSLDRGNYGYTF
CDR3 DNA: TGTGCCAGTAGTCTGGACAGGGGAAACTATGGCTACACCTTC

V gene: TRBV28
D gene: .
J gene: TRBJ2-2
clone size: many
CDR3 protein: CASSFGATGELFF
CDR3 DNA: TGTGCCAGCAGCTTTGGAGCCACCGGGGAGCTGTTTTTT

V gene: TRBV7-9
D gene: TRBD1
J gene: TRBJ2-3
clone size: many
CDR3 protein: CASSLTGYSTDTQYF
CDR3 DNA: TGTGCCAGCAGCCTGACAGGGTATAGCACAGATACGCAGTATTTT

V gene: TRBV6-2/TRBV6-3
D gene: .
J gene: TRBJ2-2
clone size: many
CDR3 protein: CASSYSGTGELFF
CDR3 DNA: TGTGCCAGCAGTTACTCGGGCACCGGGGAGCTGTTTTTT

V gene: TRBV4-1
D gene: .
J gene: TRBJ2-5
clone size: many
CDR3 protein: CASSQGRYQETQYF
CDR3 DNA: TGCGCCAGCAGCCAAGGGAGGTACCAAGAGACCCAGTACTTC

V gene: TRBV7-9
D gene: .
J gene: TRBJ1-1
clone size: few
CDR3 protein: CASSFGAVNTEAFF
CDR3 DNA: TGTGCCAGCAGTTTCGGAGCAGTGAACACTGAAGCTTTCTTT

V gene: TRBV10-3
D gene: TRBD2
J gene: TRBJ2-1
clone size: .
CDR3 protein: CALSSGGSYNEQFF
CDR3 DNA: TGTGCCCTATCTAGCGGCGGGTCCTACAATGAGCAGTTCTTC

V gene: TRBV27
D gene: .
J gene: TRBJ2-1
clone size: many
CDR3 protein: CASSLLVADNEQFF
CDR3 DNA: TGTGCCAGCAGTTTATTGGTAGCGGACAATGAGCAGTTCTTC

V gene: TRBV4-1
D gene: TRBD1
J gene: TRBJ2-7
clone size: few
CDR3 protein: CASSHPGTGGRYEQYF
CDR3 DNA: TGCGCCAGCAGCCACCCCGGGACAGGGGGACGCTACGAGCAGTACTTC

V gene: TRBV30
D gene: .
J gene: TRBJ1-1
clone size: few
CDR3 protein: CAWLKNTEAFF
CDR3 DNA: TGTGCCTGGCTAAAAAACACTGAAGCTTTCTTT

V gene: TRBV18
D gene: TRBD1
J gene: TRBJ2-7
clone size: few
CDR3 protein: CASSQGDREPYEQYF
CDR3 DNA: TGTGCCAGCTCACAAGGGGACAGGGAGCCCTACGAGCAGTACTTC

V gene: TRBV12-5
D gene: .
J gene: TRBJ2-7
clone size: few
CDR3 protein: CASGPWAGLEGAEQYF
CDR3 DNA: TGTGCTAGTGGTCCCTGGGCGGGTTTAGAGGGAGCCGAGCAGTACTTC

V gene: TRBV14
D gene: .
J gene: TRBJ1-5
clone size: many
CDR3 protein: CASRTASGPQHF
CDR3 DNA: TGTGCCAGCCGGACTGCCTCAGGGCCCCAGCATTTT

V gene: TRBV28
D gene: .
J gene: TRBJ2-7
clone size: many
CDR3 protein: CASSLTPGLREQYF
CDR3 DNA: TGTGCCAGCAGTTTAACCCCCGGGCTACGCGAGCAGTACTTC

V gene: TRBV11-2
D gene: .
J gene: TRBJ2-2
clone size: .
CDR3 protein: CASSLGEGVNTGELFF
CDR3 DNA: TGTGCCAGCAGCTTAGGAGAGGGAGTGAACACCGGGGAGCTGTTTTTT

V gene: TRBV19
D gene: TRBD2
J gene: TRBJ2-3
clone size: .
CDR3 protein: CASSISSGGGDTQYF
CDR3 DNA: TGTGCCAGTAGTATAAGTAGCGGGGGGGGCGATACGCAGTATTTT

V gene: TRBV10-3
D gene: TRBD2
J gene: TRBJ2-3
clone size: many
CDR3 protein: CAISRTSGTDTQYF
CDR3 DNA: TGTGCCATCAGTCGGACTAGCGGCACAGATACGCAGTATTTT

V gene: TRBV2
D gene: .
J gene: TRBJ2-1
clone size: few
CDR3 protein: CASSEGRVESYNEQFF
CDR3 DNA: TGTGCCAGCAGTGAAGGCAGGGTCGAATCCTACAATGAGCAGTTCTTC